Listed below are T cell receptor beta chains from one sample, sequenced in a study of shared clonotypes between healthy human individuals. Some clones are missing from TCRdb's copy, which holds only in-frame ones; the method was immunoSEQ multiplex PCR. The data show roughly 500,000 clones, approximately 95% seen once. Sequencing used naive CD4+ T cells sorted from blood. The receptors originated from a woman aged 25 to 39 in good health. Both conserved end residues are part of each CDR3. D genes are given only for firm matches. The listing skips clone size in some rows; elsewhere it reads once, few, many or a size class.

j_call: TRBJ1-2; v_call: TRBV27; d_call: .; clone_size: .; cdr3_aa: CASSFGGDLKDGYTF; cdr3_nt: TGTGCCAGCAGTTTCGGGGGAGACTTAAAGGATGGCTACACCTTC
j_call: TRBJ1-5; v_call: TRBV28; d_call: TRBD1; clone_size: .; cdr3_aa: CASSLAGTGGFRAQPQHF; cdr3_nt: TGTGCCAGCAGCCTCGCCGGGACAGGGGGCTTTCGGGCGCAGCCCCAGCATTTT
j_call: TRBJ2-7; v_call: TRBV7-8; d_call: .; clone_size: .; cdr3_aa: CASSLTRDYEQYF; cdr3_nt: TGTGCCAGCAGTTTGACCCGTGACTACGAGCAGTACTTC
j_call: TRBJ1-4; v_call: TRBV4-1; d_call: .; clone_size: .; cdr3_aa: CASSRTWMVVVTNEKLFF; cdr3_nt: TGCGCCAGCAGCCGGACTTGGATGGTGGTTGTGACTAATGAAAAACTGTTTTTT
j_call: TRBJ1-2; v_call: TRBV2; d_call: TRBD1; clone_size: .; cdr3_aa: CANTGQVNYGYTF; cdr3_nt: TGTGCCAACACCGGACAGGTTAACTATGGCTACACCTTC
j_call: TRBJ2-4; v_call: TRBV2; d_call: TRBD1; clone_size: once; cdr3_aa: CATFDPPRGLTKNIQYF; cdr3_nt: TGTGCCACCTTCGACCCTCCCAGGGGGCTAACCAAAAACATTCAGTACTTC
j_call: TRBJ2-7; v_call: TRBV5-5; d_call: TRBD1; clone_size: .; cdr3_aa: CASSFLSDVFSDRGSYEQYF; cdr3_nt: TGTGCCAGCAGCTTTTTAAGTGATGTTTTCAGCGACAGGGGATCCTACGAGCAGTACTTC
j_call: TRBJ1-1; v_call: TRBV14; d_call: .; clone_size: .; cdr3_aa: CASSKESWREAFF; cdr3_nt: TGTGCCAGCAGCAAGGAGTCATGGAGGGAAGCTTTCTTT
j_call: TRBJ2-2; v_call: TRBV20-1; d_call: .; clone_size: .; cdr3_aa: CSARSTGELFF; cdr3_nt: TGCAGTGCTCGGAGCACCGGGGAGCTGTTTTTT
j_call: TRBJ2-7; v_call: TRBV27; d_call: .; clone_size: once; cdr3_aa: CASSLQVFYEQYF; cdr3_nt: TGTGCCAGCAGTTTACAGGTCTTCTACGAGCAGTACTTC
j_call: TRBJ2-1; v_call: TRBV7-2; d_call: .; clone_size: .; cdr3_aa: CASSFEPIALSSYNEQFF; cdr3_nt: TGTGCCAGCAGCTTCGAGCCGATAGCGTTGAGCTCCTACAATGAGCAGTTCTTC
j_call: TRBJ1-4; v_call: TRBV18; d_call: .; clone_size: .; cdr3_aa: CASSPRGQSTNEKLFF; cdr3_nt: TGTGCCAGCTCACCACGAGGACAGTCAACTAATGAAAAACTGTTTTTT
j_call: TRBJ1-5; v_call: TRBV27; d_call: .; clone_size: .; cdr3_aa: CASSLGGGQPQHF; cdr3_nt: TGTGCCAGCAGTTTGGGGGGTGGCCAGCCCCAGCATTTT
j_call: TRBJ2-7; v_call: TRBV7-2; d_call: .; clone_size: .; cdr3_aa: CASSLAQFYEQYF; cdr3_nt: TGTGCCAGCAGCTTAGCTCAATTCTACGAGCAGTACTTC
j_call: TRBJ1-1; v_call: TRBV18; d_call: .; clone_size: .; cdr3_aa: CASSRGDGNEAFF; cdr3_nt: TGTGCCAGCTCACGGGGGGATGGGAATGAAGCTTTCTTT
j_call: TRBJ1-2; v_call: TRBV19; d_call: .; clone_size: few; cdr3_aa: CASSIAGGTNYGYTF; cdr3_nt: TGTGCCAGTAGTATAGCCGGAGGAACTAACTATGGCTACACCTTC
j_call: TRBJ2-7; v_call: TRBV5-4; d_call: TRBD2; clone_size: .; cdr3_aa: CASSLVKAGAYEQYF; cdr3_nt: TGTGCCAGCAGCTTGGTCAAGGCGGGGGCCTACGAGCAGTACTTC